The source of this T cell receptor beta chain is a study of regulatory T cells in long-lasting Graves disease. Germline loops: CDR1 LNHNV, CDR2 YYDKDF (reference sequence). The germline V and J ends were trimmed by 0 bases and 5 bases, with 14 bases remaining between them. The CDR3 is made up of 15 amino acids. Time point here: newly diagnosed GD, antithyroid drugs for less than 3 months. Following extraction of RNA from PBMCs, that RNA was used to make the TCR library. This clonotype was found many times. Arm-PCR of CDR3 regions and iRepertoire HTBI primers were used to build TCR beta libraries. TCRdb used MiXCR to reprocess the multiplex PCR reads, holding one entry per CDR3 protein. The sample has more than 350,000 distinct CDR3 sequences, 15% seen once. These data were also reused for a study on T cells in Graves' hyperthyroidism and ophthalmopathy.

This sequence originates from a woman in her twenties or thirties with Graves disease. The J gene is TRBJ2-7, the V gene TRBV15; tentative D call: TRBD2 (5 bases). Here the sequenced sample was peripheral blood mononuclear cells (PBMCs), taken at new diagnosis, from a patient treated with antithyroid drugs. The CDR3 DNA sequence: TGTGCCACCAGCAGAGATCCGACTACGGGTAACGAGCAGTACTTC. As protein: CATSRDPTTGNEQYF.